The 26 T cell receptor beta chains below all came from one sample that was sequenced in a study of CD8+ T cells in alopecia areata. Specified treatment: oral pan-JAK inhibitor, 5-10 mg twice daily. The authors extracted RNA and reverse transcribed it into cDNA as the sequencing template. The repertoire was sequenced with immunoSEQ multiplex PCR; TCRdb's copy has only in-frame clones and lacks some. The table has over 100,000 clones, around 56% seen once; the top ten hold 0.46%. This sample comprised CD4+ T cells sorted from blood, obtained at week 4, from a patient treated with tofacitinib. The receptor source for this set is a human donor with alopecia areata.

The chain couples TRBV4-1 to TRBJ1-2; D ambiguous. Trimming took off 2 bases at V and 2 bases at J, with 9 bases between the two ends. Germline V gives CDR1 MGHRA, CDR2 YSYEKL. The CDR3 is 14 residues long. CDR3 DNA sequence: TGCGCCAGCAGCCAACAACCGTTAAACTATGGCTACACCTTC. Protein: CASSQQPLNYGYTF.

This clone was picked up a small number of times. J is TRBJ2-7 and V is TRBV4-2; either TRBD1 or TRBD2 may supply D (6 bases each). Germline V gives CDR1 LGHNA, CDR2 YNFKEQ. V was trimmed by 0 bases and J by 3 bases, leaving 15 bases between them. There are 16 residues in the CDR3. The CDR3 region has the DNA TGTGCCAGCAGCCAAGAGGAGGGGGGTAGTAGCTACGAGCAGTACTTC. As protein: CASSQEEGGSSYEQYF.

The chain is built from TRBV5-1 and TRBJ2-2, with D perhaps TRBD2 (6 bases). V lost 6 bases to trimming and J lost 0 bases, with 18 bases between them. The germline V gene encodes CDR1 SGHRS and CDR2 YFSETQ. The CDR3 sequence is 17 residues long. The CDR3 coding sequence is TGCGCCAGCAAGGAAACGGGGGTTGACGCGAACACCGGGGAGCTGTTTTTT. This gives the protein CASKETGVDANTGELFF.

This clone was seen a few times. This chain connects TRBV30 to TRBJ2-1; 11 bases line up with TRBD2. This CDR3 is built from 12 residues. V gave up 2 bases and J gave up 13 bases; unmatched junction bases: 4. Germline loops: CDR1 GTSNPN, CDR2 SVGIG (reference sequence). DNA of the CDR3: TGTGCCTGGAGTACACTAGCGGGGGTACAGTTCTTC. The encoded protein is CAWSTLAGVQFF.

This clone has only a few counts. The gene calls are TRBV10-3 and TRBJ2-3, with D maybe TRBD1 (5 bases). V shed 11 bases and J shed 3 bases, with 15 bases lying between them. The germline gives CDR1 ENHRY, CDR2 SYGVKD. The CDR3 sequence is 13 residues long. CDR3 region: CAARGAVTDTQYF. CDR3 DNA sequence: TGTGCCGCTCGTGGGGCCGTAACAGATACGCAGTATTTT.

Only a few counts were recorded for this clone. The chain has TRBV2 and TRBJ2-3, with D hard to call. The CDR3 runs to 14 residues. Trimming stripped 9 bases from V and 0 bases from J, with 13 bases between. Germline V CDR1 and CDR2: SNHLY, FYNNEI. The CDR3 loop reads CARTGGSSTDTQYF. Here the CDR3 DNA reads TGTGCCAGGACGGGCGGATCTAGCACAGATACGCAGTATTTT.

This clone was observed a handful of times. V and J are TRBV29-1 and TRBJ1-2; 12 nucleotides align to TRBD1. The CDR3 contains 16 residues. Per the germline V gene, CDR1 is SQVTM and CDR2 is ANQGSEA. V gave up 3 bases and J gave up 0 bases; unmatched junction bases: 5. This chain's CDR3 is CSVDVGQGAANYGYTF. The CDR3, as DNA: TGCAGCGTTGACGTGGGACAGGGGGCGGCTAACTATGGCTACACCTTC.

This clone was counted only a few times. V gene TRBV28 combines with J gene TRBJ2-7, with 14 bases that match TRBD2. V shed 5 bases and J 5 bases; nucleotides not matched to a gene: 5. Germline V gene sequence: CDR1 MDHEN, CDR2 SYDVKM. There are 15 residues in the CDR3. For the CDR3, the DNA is TGTGCCAGCAGTCCAGGGACTAGCGGGAGACACGAGCAGTACTTC. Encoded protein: CASSPGTSGRHEQYF.

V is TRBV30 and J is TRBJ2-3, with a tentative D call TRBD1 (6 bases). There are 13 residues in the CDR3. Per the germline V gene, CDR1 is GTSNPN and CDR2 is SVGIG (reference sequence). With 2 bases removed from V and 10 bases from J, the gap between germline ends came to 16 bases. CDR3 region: CAWSLVQGKAQYF. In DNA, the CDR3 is TGTGCCTGGAGTTTGGTCCAGGGGAAAGCGCAGTATTTT. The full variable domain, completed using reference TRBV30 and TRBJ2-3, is SQTIHQWPATLVQPVGSPLSLECTVEGTSNPNLYWYRQAAGRGLQLLFYSVGIGQISSEVPQNLSASRPQDRQFILSSKKLLLSDSGFYLCAWSLVQGKAQYFGPGTRLTVL.

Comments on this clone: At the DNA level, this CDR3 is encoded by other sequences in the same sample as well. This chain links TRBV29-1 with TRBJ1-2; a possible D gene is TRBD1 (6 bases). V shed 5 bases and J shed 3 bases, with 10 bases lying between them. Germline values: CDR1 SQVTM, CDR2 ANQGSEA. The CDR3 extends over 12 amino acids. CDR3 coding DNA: TGCAGCGTTCGACAGGCCGACTATGGCTACACCTTC. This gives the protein CSVRQADYGYTF.

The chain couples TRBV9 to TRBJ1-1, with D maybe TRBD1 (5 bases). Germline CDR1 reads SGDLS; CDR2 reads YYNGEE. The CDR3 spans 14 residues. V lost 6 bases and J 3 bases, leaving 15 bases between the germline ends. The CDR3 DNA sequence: TGTGCCAGCACTAGACAGAAATGGGACACTGAAGCTTTCTTT. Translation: CASTRQKWDTEAFF. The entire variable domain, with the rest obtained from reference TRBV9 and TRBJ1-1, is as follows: DSGVTQTPKHLITATGQRVTLRCSPRSGDLSVYWYQQSLDQGLQFLIQYYNGEERAKGNILERFSAQQFPDLHSELNLSSLELGDSALYFCASTRQKWDTEAFFGQGTRLTVV.

The CDR3 loop is CASSLPARNTQYF. The CDR3 DNA sequence: TGTGCCAGCAGCTTGCCAGCTCGCAATACGCAGTATTTT. The V and J genes are TRBV7-8 and TRBJ2-3; D is ambiguous. The germline V gene encodes CDR1 SGHVS and CDR2 FQNEAQ. Trimming removed 3 bases from V and 7 bases from J, with 11 bases in between. The CDR3 contains 13 residues.

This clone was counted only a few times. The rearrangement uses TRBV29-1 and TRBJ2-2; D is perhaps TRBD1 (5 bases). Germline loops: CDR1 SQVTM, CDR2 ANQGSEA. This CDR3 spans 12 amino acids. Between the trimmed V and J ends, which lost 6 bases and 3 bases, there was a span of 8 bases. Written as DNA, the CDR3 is TGCAGCGTAGACAGTTACACCGGGGAGCTGTTTTTT. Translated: CSVDSYTGELFF.

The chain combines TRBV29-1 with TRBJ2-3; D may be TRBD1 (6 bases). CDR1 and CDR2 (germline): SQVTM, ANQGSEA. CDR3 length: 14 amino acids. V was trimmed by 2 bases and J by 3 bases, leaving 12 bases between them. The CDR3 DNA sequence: TGCAGCGTTGAACCCCCAGGGGCAACAGATACGCAGTATTTT. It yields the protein CSVEPPGATDTQYF.

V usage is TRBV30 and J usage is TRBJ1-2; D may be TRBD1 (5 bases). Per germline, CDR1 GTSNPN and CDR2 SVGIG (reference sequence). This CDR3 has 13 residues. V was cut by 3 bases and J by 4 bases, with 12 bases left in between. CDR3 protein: CAWREDRGYGYTF. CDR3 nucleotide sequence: TGTGCCTGGAGGGAAGATAGGGGCTATGGCTACACCTTC.

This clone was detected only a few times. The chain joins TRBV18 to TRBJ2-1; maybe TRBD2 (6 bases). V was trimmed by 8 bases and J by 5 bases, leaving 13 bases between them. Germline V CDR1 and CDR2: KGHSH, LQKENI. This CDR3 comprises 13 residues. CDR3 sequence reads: CASAGTANNEQFF. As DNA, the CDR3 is TGTGCCAGCGCGGGGACGGCAAACAATGAGCAGTTCTTC.

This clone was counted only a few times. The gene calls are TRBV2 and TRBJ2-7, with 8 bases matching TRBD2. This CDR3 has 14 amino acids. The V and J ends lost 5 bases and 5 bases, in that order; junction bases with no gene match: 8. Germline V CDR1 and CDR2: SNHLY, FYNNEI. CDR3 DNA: TGTGCCAGCAGTCTCGCCGGGACTAGAAACGAGCAGTACTTC. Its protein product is CASSLAGTRNEQYF.

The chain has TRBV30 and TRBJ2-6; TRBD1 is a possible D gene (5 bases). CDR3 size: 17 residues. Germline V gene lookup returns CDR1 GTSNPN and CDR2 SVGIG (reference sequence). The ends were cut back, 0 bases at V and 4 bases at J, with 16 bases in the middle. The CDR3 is CAWSVKGPPGGANVLTF. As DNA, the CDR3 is TGTGCCTGGAGTGTTAAGGGGCCCCCTGGGGGGGCCAACGTCCTGACTTTC.

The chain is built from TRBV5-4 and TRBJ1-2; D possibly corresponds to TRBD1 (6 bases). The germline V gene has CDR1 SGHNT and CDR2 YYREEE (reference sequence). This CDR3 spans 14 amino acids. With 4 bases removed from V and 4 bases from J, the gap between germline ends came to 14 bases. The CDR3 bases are TGTGCCAGCAGCCGACAGGAGATAATCTATGGCTACACCTTC. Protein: CASSRQEIIYGYTF.

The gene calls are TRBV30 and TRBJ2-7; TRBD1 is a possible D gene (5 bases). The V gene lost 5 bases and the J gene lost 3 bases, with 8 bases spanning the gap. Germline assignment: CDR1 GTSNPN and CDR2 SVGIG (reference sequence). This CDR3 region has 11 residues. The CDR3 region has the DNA TGTGCCTGGGGGGCCTTCTACGAGCAGTACTTC. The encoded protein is CAWGAFYEQYF.

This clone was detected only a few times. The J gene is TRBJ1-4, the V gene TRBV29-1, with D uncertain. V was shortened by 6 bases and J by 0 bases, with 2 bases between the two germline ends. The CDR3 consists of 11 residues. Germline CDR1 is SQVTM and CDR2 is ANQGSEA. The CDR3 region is CSVATNEKLFF. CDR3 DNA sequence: TGCAGCGTGGCAACTAATGAAAAACTGTTTTTT.

CDR3 loop: CASSLGRSSYNEQFF. CDR3 sequence (DNA): TGTGCCAGCAGCTTGGGGAGGAGCTCCTACAATGAGCAGTTCTTC. The rearrangement uses TRBV5-4 and TRBJ2-1; D may be TRBD2 (5 bases). Trimming pared 0 bases from V and 0 bases from J, leaving 7 bases between. CDR3 length: 15 amino acids. The V gene's germline CDR1 is SGHNT and CDR2 YYREEE (reference sequence).

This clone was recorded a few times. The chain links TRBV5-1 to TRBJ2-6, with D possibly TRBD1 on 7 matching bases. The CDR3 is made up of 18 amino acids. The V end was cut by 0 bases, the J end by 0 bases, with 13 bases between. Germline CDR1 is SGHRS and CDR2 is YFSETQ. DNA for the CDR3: TGCGCCAGCAGCTTGGTAGCAGGGGGAGGCTCTGGGGCCAACGTCCTGACTTTC. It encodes CASSLVAGGGSGANVLTF.

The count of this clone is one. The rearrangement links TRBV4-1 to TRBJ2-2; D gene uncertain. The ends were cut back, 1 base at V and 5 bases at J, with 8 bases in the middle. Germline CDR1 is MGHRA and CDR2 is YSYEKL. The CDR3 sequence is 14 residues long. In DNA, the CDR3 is TGCGCCAGCAGCCAAGTTATTCAAACCGGGGAGCTGTTTTTT. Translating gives CASSQVIQTGELFF.

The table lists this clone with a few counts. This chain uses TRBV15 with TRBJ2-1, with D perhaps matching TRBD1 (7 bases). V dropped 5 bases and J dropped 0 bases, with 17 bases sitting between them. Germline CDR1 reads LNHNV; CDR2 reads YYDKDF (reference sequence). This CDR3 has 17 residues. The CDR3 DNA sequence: TGTGCCACCAGCTCAGGGGGGACTGCCAGCTCCTACAATGAGCAGTTCTTC. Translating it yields CATSSGGTASSYNEQFF.

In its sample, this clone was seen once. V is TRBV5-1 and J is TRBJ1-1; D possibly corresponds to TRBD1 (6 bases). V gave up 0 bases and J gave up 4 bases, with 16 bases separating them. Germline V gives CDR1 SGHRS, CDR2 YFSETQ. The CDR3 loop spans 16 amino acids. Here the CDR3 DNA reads TGCGCCAGCAGCTTGGGCCCCGGGGGGGGGCCCACTGAAGCTTTCTTT. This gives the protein CASSLGPGGGPTEAFF. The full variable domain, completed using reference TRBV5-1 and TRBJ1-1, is KAGVTQTPRYLIKTRGQQVTLSCSPISGHRSVSWYQQTPGQGLQFLFEYFSETQRNKGNFPGRFSGRQFSNSRSEMNVSTLELGDSALYLCASSLGPGGGPTEAFFGQGTRLTVV.